This TCR beta chain was retrieved from a study of metastatic and nonmetastatic thyroid tumors. Findings and caveats of the study: Malignant thyroid tumors reportedly exceeded benign nodules significantly in TCR beta diversity, with the difference appearing in blood and tumor.

Regarding this clone: Its target is unknown.

Authors' analysis steps: Built for papillary thyroid cancer, a distant-metastasis classifier drew on CDR3 differences across clinicopathological groups. Using MiXCR, TCRdb re-called clones from the PCR reads. Here the V and J calls rest on TCRdb's processing, not on the authors' analysis. The sample contains about 52,000 clones, 17% of which appear only once. Thyroid surgery had not been preceded by any treatment in any patient. The CDR3 is made up of 15 amino acids. The V gene lost 4 bases and the J gene lost 6 bases, with 20 bases spanning the gap. Germline loops: CDR1 SGDLS, CDR2 YYNGEE. The chain couples TRBV9 to TRBJ2-7; D is possibly TRBD1 or TRBD2 (7 bases each). This receptor was obtained from a female donor with papillary thyroid cancer or a benign thyroid nodule (not recorded which). Some clones in this sample may be carry-over from other donors' samples. Material for sequencing was blood. The CDR3 nucleotides are TGTGCCAGCAGCACCAGGGGGGCGGGAGCTCCCGAGCAGTACTTC. It encodes CASSTRGAGAPEQYF.